This T cell receptor beta chain originates from a study of Ad26.COV2.S vaccination and SARS-CoV-2 variants. Study observations and caveats: Vaccinees and placebo recipients showed similar non-spike TCR breadth.

A remark on this clone: Its target is not known.

This table comes from immunoSEQ multiplex PCR, and its TCRdb copy is limited to in-frame clones, with some not included. The table has about 680,000 clones, 70% to 90% seen once. As for treatment: 15 to 20 received Ad26.COV2.S at low or high dose, single or two shots; 5 received placebo; per-sample allocation not given. Each sample was drawn 63 days after the first injection (of vaccine or placebo). The receptor was isolated from a person between 18 and 59 years old who received the Ad26.COV2.S COVID-19 vaccine or a placebo. Here the sequenced sample was peripheral blood, taken in a trial of Ad26.COV2.S vaccine versus placebo.

CDR3 coding DNA: TGTGCCAGCAGCCCAGACAGATTCTCTGGAAACACCATATATTTT. Protein: CASSPDRFSGNTIYF. V and J are TRBV3-1 (or the pseudogene TRBV3-2) and TRBJ1-3, with D maybe TRBD1 (5 bases). Germline V gene data show CDR1 as LGHDT and CDR2 as YNNKEL (reference sequence). There are 15 residues in the CDR3. The V end lost 4 bases, the J end lost 0 bases, and 10 bases lay between the germline ends.